This paragraph covers one TCR beta chain sequence. Patients all relapsed after autologous stem cell transplantation, and there was variation in brentuximab vedotin exposure. This entry belongs to a study of PD-1 blockade in classical Hodgkin lymphoma. Trimming took 0 bases from V and 5 from J, leaving 7 bases between them. The CDR3 runs 13 residues. Germline lookup yields CDR1 SGHTA and CDR2 FQGTGA. Only in-frame clones appear in the TCRdb table, and some are missing; sequencing was by immunoSEQ multiplex PCR. The sample includes 30,000 to 35,000 clones, 82% seen only once; the top ten take 32%. This TCR was sampled from a human donor with classical Hodgkin lymphoma. The J gene is TRBJ2-5, the V gene TRBV7-3, with a possible D match to TRBD2 (6 bases). The sample in question was peripheral blood mononuclear cells (PBMCs), obtained at baseline. The CDR3 bases are TGTGCCAGCAGCTTAACGGCGGGGGAGACCCAGTACTTC. It is translated as CASSLTAGETQYF.